What follows are 14 T cell receptor beta chains derived from one specimen sequenced in a study of spatial heterogeneity in lung cancer (dated by TCRdb to between 2018 and 2021). The library relied on 5' RACE. The run used a NextSeq 500. The public reads were reanalyzed by TCRdb: fastp trimming at Q25, MiXCR alignment, in-frame beta chains only. Entries that share a CDR3 protein sequence are merged under the most common genes and DNA. Counted in this sample were some 110,000 distinct CDR3 sequences; less than 15% of them appeared once. Approximately 15% of the sample goes to the ten largest clones. The time point tag for this specimen amounts to: blood at routine non-recurrence follow-up after resection. For TCR sequencing, whole RNA was extracted from tumor and nontumor lung tissue, or from cryopreserved PBMC samples, and no cell sorting was done. Source: PBMCs, taken at follow-up. The receptors were gathered from a male donor with early-stage non-small cell lung cancer.

This clonotype was counted many times. The chain uses TRBV29-1 and TRBJ2-7; the match to TRBD1 covers 8 bases. J gave up 4 bases and V 7 bases, and 9 bases lay outside the gene matches. The germline V gene encodes CDR1 SQVTM and CDR2 ANQGSEA. This CDR3 has 13 residues. The CDR3 sequence: CSGSQGAEYEQYF. The CDR3, as DNA: TGCAGCGGATCGCAGGGGGCGGAGTACGAGCAGTACTTC.

This clonotype was seen at least ten times. V gene TRBV30 combines with J gene TRBJ2-6; no clear D gene. V lost 7 bases and J lost 0, with 4 bases in between. CDR1 is GTSNPN, CDR2 SVGIG, per germline (reference sequence). The CDR3 spans 12 residues. The CDR3 region is CAFRSGANVLTF. CDR3 DNA: TGTGCCTTCCGCTCTGGGGCCAACGTCCTGACTTTC.

The CDR3 DNA follows: TGCAGTGCCCCGATCACCGGGACAGGGATGATCGGCTACACCTTC. Amino acid sequence: CSAPITGTGMIGYTF. The gene calls are TRBV20-1 and TRBJ1-2, with TRBD1 matching 9 bases. There are 15 residues in the CDR3. With 6 bases clipped from V and 8 bases from J, the junction kept 16 bases outside the gene matches. Germline V gene data show CDR1 as DFQATT and CDR2 as SNEGSKA (reference sequence).

The chain couples TRBV6-5 to TRBJ1-6; D unresolved. Germline CDR1 reads MNHEY; CDR2 reads SVGAGI. The V end was cut by 5 bases, the J end by 0 bases, with 8 bases between. This CDR3 spans 15 amino acids. CDR3 in DNA: TGTGCCAGCAGTGACACGAGCTCCTATAATTCACCCCTCCACTTT. Translation gives CASSDTSSYNSPLHF.

In this sample, this clonotype turned up many times. The chain is built from TRBV9 and TRBJ2-3; 9 positions agree with TRBD2. J gave up 5 bases and V 0 bases, and 10 bases lay outside the gene matches. Germline V gene data show CDR1 as SGDLS and CDR2 as YYNGEE. The CDR3 is made up of 17 amino acids. Written as DNA, the CDR3 is TGTGCCAGCAGCGTAGGTGCGGGGGGGCCTTTGATAGATACGCAGTATTTT. Its translation is CASSVGAGGPLIDTQYF.

V gene TRBV12-3 or TRBV12-4 combines with J gene TRBJ2-2; D not certain. CDR3 length: 13 residues. Between the trimmed V and J ends, which lost 5 bases and 11 bases, there was a span of 15 bases. CDR3 region: CASSTRATSELFF. CDR3 nucleotide sequence: TGTGCCAGCAGTACCCGGGCCACATCTGAGCTGTTTTTT.

This chain connects TRBV15 to TRBJ2-1; D may be TRBD2 (5 bases). This CDR3 spans 14 amino acids. The V and J ends lost 5 bases and 5 bases respectively, with 13 bases between them. Germline V gene sequence: CDR1 LNHNV, CDR2 YYDKDF (reference sequence). As DNA, the CDR3 is TGTGCCACCAGCTTTCTCGCGAGGGACAATGAGCAGTTCTTC. This sequence encodes CATSFLARDNEQFF.

This clonotype was seen only a few times. The CDR3 DNA reads TGTGCCAGCACCTCATCGCGCCCTAAGAACACTGAAGCTTTCTTT. It specifies CASTSSRPKNTEAFF. The chain uses TRBV28 and TRBJ1-1; D gene unclear. The germline CDR1 and CDR2 sequences are MDHEN and SYDVKM. This CDR3 spans 15 amino acids. V gave up 7 bases and J gave up 1 base, with 16 bases separating them.

In its sample, this clonotype was seen a few times. CDR3 nucleotide sequence: TGTGCCAGTGTACGGGACAGGGGGCTATGGAACACTGAAGCTTTCTTT. The encoded protein is CASVRDRGLWNTEAFF. The chain recombines TRBV25-1 with TRBJ1-1, with 12 bases aligning to TRBD1. There are 16 residues in the CDR3. Germline V gives CDR1 MGHDK, CDR2 SYGVNS. Trimming removed 9 bases from V and 1 base from J; junction bases left unmatched: 9.

In this sample, this clonotype turned up many times. The rearrangement uses TRBV7-8 and TRBJ1-2, with TRBD1 matching 9 bases. V dropped 0 bases and J dropped 4; count of bases not matched to a gene: 3. The CDR3 spans 15 residues. Per germline, CDR1 SGHVS and CDR2 FQNEAQ. CDR3 amino acids: CASSLAGTGSYGYTF. In DNA, the CDR3 is TGTGCCAGCAGCTTAGCCGGGACAGGGAGCTATGGCTACACCTTC.

A few counts support this clonotype. V and J are TRBV28 and TRBJ2-7; 12 nucleotides line up with TRBD1. The germline V gene encodes CDR1 MDHEN and CDR2 SYDVKM. The CDR3 loop spans 15 amino acids. J gave up 6 bases and V 5 bases, and 8 bases lay outside the gene matches. CDR3 nucleotide sequence: TGTGCCAGCAGTCCTCGACCGGGACAGGGGGCCGAGCAGTACTTC. It encodes CASSPRPGQGAEQYF.

The gene calls are TRBV7-3 and TRBJ1-6; D not certain. V lost 1 base, J lost 5 bases, and 9 bases lay in between. From germline, CDR1 is SGHTA and CDR2 FQGTGA. This CDR3 is 15 amino acids long. This chain's CDR3 is CASSLSPTDNSPLHF. In DNA form, the CDR3 reads TGTGCCAGCAGCTTAAGCCCTACAGATAATTCACCCCTCCACTTT.

This clonotype was found a few times. J is TRBJ2-7 and V is TRBV11-3, with D hard to call. V lost 0 bases to trimming and J lost 4 bases, with 7 bases between them. The germline V gene has CDR1 SGHNT and CDR2 YENEEA. The CDR3 contains 13 residues. CDR3 loop: CASSLDTGYEQYF. The CDR3 DNA reads as TGTGCCAGCAGCTTAGATACCGGGTACGAGCAGTACTTC. Using reference TRBV11-3 and TRBJ2-7 for the parts outside the CDR3, the full variable domain is EAGVVQSPRYKIIEKKQPVAFWCNPISGHNTLYWYLQNLGQGPELLIRYENEEAVDDSQLPKDRFSAERLKGVDSTLKIQPAELGDSAVYLCASSLDTGYEQYFGPGTRLTVT.

This clonotype was found many times. This chain joins TRBV19 and TRBJ1-2, with a tentative D call TRBD1 (5 bases). This CDR3 has 13 residues. V lost 5 bases, J lost 4 bases, and 11 bases lay in between. CDR1 is LNHDA, CDR2 SQIVND, per germline (reference sequence). CDR3 sequence (DNA): TGTGCCAGTAGTTCTCGGGACGGCTATGGCTACACCTTC. Translation: CASSSRDGYGYTF.